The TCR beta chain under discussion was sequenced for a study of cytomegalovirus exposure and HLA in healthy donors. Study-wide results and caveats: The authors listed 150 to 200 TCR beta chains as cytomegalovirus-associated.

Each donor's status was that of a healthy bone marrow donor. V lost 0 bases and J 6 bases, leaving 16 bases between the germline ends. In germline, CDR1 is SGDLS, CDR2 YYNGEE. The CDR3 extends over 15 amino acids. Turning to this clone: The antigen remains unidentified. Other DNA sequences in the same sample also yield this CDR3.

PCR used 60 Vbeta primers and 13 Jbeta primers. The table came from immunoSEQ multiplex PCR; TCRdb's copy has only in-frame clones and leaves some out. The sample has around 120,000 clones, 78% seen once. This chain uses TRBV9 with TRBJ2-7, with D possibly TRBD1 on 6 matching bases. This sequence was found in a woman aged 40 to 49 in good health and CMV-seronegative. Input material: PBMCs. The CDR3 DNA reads TGTGCCAGCAGCGTAGGGGGGCAGGGCTGGGGCGAGCAGTACTTC. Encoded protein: CASSVGGQGWGEQYF.